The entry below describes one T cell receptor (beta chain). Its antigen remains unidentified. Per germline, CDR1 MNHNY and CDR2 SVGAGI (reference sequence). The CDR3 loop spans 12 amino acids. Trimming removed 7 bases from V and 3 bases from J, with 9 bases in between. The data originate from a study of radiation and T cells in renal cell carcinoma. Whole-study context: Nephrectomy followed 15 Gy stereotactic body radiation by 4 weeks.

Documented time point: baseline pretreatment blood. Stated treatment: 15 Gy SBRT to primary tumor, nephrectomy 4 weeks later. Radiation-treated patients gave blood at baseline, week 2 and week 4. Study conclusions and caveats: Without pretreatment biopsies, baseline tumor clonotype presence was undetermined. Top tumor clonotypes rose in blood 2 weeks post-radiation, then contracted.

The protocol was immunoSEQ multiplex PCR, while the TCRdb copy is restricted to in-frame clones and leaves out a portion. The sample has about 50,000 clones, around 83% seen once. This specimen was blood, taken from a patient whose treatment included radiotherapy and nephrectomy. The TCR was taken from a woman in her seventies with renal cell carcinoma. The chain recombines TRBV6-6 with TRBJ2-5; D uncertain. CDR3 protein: CASTPGKETQYF. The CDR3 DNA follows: TGTGCCAGCACCCCCGGTAAAGAGACCCAGTACTTC.